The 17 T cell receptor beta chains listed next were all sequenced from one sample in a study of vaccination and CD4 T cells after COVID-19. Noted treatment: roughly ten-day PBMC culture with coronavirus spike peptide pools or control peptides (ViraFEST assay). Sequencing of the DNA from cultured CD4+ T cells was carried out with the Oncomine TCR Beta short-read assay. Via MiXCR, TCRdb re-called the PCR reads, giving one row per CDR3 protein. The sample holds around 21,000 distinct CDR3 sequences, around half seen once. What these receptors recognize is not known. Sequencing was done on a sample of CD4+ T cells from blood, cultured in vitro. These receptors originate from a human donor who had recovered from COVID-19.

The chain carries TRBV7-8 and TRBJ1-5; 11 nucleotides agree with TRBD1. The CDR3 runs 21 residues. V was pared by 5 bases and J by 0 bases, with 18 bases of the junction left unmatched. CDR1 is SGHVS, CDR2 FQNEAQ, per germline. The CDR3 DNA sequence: TGTGCCAGCAGCCCCGGGGCCTCCGGGACAGGGGGTCGTTATAGCAATCAGCCCCAGCATTTT. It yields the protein CASSPGASGTGGRYSNQPQHF.

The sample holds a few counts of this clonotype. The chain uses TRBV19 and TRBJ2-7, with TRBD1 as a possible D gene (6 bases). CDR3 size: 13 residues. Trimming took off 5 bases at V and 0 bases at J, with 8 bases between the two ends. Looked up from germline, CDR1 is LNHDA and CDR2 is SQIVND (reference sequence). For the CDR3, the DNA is TGTGCCAGTAGTCGACAGGCCTCCTACGAGCAGTACTTC. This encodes CASSRQASYEQYF.

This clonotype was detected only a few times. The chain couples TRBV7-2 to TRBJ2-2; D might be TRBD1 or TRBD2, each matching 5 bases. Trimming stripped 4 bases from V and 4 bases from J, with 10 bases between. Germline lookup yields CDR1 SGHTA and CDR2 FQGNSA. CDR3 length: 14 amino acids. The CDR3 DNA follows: TGTGCCAGCAGCTCGTCTGGGGGCACCGGGGAGCTGTTTTTT. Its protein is CASSSSGGTGELFF. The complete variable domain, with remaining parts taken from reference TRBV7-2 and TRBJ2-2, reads GAGVSQSPSNKVTEKGKDVELRCDPISGHTALYWYRQSLGQGLEFLIYFQGNSAPDKSGLPSDRFSAERTGGSVSTLTIQRTQQEDSAVYLCASSSSGGTGELFFGEGSRLTVL.

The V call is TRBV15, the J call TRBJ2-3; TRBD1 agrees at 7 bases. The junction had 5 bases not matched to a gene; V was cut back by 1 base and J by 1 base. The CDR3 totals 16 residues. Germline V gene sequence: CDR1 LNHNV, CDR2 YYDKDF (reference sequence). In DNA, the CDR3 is TGTGCCACCAGCAGAGGAGGGGGCTTGGGCACAGATACGCAGTATTTT. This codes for CATSRGGGLGTDTQYF.

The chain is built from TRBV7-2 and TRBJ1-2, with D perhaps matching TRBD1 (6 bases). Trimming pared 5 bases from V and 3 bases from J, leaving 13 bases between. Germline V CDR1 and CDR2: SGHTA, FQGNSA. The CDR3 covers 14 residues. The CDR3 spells CASSLGQFHYGYTF. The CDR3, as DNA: TGTGCCAGCAGCCTTGGACAGTTCCACTATGGCTACACCTTC.

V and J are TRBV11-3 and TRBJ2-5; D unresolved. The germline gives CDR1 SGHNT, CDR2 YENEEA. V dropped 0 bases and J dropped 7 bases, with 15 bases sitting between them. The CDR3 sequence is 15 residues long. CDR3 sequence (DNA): TGTGCCAGCAGCTTAGATCGATCGGGCGTAAGGACCCAGTACTTC. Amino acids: CASSLDRSGVRTQYF.

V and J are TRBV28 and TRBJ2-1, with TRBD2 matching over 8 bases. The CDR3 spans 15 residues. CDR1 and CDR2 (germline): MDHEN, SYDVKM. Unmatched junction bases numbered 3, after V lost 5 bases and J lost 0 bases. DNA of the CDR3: TGTGCCAGCAGTCATAGCGGGGCCTCCTACAATGAGCAGTTCTTC. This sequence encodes CASSHSGASYNEQFF. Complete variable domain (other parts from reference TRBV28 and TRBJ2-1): DVKVTQSSRYLVKRTGEKVFLECVQDMDHENMFWYRQDPGLGLRLIYFSYDVKMKEKGDIPEGYSVSREKKERFSLILESASTNQTSMYLCASSHSGASYNEQFFGPGTRLTVL.

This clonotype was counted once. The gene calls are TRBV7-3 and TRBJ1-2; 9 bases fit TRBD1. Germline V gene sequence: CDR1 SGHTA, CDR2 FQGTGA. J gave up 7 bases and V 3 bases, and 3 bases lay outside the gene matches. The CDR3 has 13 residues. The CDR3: CASSLDRGSGYTF. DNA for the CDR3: TGTGCCAGCAGCTTGGACAGGGGTAGTGGCTACACCTTC.

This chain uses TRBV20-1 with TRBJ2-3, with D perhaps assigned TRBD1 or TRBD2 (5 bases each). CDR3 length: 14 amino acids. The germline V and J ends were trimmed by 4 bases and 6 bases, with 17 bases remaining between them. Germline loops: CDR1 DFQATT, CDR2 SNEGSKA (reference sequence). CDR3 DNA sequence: TGCAGTGCTAATATCCGGGACCCAGAGGATACGCAGTATTTT. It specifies CSANIRDPEDTQYF.

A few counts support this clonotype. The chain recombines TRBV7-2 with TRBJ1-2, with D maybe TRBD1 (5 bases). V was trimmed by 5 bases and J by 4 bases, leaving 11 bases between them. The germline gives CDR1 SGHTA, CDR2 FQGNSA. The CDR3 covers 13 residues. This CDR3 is CASSLLGLYGYTF. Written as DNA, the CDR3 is TGTGCCAGCAGCCTCCTGGGGCTCTATGGCTACACCTTC.

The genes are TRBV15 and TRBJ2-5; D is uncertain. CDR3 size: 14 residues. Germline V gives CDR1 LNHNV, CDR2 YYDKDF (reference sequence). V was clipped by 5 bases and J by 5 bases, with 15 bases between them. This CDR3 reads CATSRATAAETQYF. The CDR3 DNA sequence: TGTGCCACCAGCCGGGCAACGGCAGCTGAGACCCAGTACTTC.

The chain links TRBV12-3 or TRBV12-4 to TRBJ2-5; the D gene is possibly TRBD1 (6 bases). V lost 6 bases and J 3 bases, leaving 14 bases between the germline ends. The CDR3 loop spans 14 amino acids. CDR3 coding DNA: TGTGCCAGCAGGCTCGCAGGACAGAAAGAGACCCAGTACTTC. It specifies CASRLAGQKETQYF.

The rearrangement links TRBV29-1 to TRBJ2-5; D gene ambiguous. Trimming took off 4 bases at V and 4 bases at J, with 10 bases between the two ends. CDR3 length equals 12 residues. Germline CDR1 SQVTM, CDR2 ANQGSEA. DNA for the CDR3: TGCAGCGTTGCGATAGGAGCAGAGACCCAGTACTTC. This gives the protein CSVAIGAETQYF.

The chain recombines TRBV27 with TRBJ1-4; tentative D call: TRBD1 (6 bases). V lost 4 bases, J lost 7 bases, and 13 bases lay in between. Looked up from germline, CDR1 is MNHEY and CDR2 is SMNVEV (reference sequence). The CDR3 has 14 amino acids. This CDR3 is CASSSPGAREKLFF. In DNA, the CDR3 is TGTGCCAGCAGTTCCCCGGGGGCCCGTGAAAAACTGTTTTTT.

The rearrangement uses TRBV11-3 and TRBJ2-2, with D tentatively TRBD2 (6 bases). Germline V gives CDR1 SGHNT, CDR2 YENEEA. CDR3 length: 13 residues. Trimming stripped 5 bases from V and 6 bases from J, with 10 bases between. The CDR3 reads CASSQGGAGELFF. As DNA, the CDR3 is TGTGCCAGCAGCCAGGGCGGGGCCGGGGAGCTGTTTTTT.

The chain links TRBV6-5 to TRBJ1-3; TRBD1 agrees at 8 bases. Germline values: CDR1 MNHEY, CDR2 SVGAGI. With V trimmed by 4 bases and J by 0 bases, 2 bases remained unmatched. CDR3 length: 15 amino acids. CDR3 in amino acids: CASSWTGRSGNTIYF. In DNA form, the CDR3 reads TGTGCCAGCAGTTGGACAGGGCGCTCTGGAAACACCATATATTTT.

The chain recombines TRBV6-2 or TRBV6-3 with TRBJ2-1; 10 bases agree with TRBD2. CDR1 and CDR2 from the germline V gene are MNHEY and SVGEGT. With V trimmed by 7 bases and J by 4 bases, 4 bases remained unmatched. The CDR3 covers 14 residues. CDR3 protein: CASTLAGAYNEQFF. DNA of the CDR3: TGTGCCAGCACCCTAGCGGGGGCTTACAATGAGCAGTTCTTC.